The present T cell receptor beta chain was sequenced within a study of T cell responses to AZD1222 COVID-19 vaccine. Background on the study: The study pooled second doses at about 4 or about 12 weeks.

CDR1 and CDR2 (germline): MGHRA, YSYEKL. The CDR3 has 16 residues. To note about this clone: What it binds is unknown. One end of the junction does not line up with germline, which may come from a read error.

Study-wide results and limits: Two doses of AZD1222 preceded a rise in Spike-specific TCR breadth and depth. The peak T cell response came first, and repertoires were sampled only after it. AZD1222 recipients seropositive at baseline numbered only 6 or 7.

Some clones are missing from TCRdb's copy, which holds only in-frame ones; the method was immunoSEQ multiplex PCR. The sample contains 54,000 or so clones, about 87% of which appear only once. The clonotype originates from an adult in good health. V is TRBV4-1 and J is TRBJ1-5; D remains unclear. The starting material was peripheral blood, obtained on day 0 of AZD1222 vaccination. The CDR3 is CASRQDTAVSNQPQHF. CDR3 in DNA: TGCGCCAGCAGACAAGATACGGCAGTTTCCAATCAGCCCCAGCATTTT.